This entry describes one T cell receptor beta chain. This entry belongs to a study of blood T cell repertoires in COVID-19. Background on the study: Some COVID-19 samples were acute and others convalescent; all came from the United States, Italy and Spain. Sources were T cells, B-cell-depleted T cells, or PBMCs; the material itself was cDNA or gDNA.

Per the original methods: Reference gene primer amplification yielded estimated nucleated cell counts. Sequencing was performed with immunoSEQ multiplex PCR; in TCRdb, only in-frame clones are kept and a portion is missing. V and J calls and clone size are copied from that table; D and trimming were computed from the DNA. The sample includes under 200,000 clones, about 88% seen only once; the top ten take around 1.6%. The germline V gene has CDR1 LNHDA and CDR2 SQIVND (reference sequence). The CDR3 extends over 17 amino acids. Trimming cost V 4 bases and J 1 base; bases outside gene matches: 7. The chain links TRBV19 to TRBJ2-2; the match to TRBD1 covers 9 bases. Sequenced sample: peripheral blood. The sequence was collected from a man aged 18 to 35 with active or convalescent COVID-19. The CDR3 region is CASSSRRTGVNTGELFF. The DNA for the CDR3 is TGTGCCAGTAGTAGTCGAAGGACAGGGGTGAACACCGGGGAGCTGTTTTTT.